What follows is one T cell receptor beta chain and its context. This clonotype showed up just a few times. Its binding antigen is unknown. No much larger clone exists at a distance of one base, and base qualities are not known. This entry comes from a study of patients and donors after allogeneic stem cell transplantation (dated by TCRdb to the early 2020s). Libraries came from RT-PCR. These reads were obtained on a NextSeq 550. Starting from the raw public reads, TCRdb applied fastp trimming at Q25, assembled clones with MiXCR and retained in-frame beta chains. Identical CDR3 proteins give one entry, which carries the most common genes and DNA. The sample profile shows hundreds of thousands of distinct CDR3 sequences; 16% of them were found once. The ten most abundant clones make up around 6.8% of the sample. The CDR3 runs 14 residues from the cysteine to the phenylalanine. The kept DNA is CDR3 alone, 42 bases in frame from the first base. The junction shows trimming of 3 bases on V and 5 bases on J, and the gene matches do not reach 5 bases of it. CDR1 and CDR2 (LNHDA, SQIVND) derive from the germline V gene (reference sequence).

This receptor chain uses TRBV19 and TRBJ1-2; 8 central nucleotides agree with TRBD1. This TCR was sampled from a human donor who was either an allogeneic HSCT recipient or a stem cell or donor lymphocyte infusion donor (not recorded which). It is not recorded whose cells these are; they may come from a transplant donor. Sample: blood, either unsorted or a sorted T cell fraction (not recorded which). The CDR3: CASSIDRGGYGYTF. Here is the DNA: TGTGCCAGTAGTATCGACAGGGGCGGATATGGCTACACCTTC.